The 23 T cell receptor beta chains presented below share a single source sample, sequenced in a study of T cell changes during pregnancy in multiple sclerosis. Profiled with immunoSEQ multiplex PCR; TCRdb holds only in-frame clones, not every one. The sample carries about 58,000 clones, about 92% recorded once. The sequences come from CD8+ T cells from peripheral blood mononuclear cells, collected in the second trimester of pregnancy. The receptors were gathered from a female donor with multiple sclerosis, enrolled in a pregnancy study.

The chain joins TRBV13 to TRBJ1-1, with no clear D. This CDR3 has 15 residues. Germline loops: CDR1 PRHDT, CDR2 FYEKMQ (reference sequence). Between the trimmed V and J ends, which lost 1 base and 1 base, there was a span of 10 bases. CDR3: CASSLVSLQNTEAFF. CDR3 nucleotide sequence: TGTGCCAGCAGCTTAGTTTCCTTACAGAACACTGAAGCTTTCTTT.

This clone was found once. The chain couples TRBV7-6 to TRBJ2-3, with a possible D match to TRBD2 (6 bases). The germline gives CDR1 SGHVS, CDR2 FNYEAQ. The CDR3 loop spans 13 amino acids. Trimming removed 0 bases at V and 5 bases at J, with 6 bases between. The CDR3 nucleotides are TGTGCCAGCAGCTTAGCCGGGGGAGATACGCAGTATTTT. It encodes CASSLAGGDTQYF. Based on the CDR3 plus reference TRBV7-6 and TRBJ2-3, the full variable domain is GAGVSQSPRYKVTKRGQDVALRCDPISGHVSLYWYRQALGQGPEFLTYFNYEAQQDKSGLPNDRFSAERPEGSISTLTIQRTEQRDSAMYRCASSLAGGDTQYFGPGTRLTVL.

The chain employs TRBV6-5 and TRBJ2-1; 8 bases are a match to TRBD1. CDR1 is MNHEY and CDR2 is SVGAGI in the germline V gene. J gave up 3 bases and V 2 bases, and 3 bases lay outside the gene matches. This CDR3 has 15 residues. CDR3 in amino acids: CASSYGQGDYNEQFF. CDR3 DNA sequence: TGTGCCAGCAGTTACGGACAGGGCGACTACAATGAGCAGTTCTTC.

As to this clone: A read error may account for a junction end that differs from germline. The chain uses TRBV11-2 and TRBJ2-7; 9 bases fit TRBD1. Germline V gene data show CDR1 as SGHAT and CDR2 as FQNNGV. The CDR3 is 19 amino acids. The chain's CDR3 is CASSLGQGRVTSRSYEQYF. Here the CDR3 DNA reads TGTGCCAGCAGTTTAGGACAGGGGAGAGTGACATCACGCTCCTACGAGCAGTACTTC.

The CDR3 reads CASSLGRGPGNTIYF. CDR3 nucleotide sequence: TGTGCCAGCAGCTTAGGCAGGGGGCCTGGAAACACCATATATTTT. The chain couples TRBV7-8 to TRBJ1-3; 8 positions agree with TRBD1. Looked up from germline, CDR1 is SGHVS and CDR2 is FQNEAQ. The CDR3 totals 15 residues. J gave up 2 bases and V 1 base, and 1 base lay outside the gene matches. Supplemented by reference TRBV7-8 and TRBJ1-3, the full variable domain reads GAGVSQSPRYKVAKRGQDVALRCDPISGHVSLFWYQQALGQGPEFLTYFQNEAQLDKSGLPSDRFFAERPEGSVSTLKIQRTQQEDSAVYLCASSLGRGPGNTIYFGEGSWLTVV.

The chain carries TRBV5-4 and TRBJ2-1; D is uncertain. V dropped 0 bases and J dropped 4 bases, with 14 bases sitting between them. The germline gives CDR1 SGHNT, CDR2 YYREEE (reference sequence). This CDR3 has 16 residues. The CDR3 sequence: CASSLGPGRTYNEQFF. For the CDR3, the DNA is TGTGCCAGCAGCTTGGGTCCAGGCCGAACTTACAATGAGCAGTTCTTC.

The CDR3 sequence is CASSLRDISTDTQYF. The DNA of the CDR3 is TGCGCCAGCAGCTTACGGGACATCTCCACAGATACGCAGTATTTT. The rearrangement joins TRBV5-1 to TRBJ2-3; perhaps TRBD1 as D (6 bases). CDR1 and CDR2 (germline): SGHRS, YFSETQ. The CDR3 has 15 residues. V was clipped by 2 bases and J by 2 bases, with 12 bases between them.

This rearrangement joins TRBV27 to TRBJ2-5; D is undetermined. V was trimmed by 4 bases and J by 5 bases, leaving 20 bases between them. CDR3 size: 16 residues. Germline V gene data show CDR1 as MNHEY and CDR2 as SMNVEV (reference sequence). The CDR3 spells CASSSSDTPLGETQYF. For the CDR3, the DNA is TGTGCCAGCAGTTCCTCAGATACCCCCCTCGGGGAGACCCAGTACTTC.

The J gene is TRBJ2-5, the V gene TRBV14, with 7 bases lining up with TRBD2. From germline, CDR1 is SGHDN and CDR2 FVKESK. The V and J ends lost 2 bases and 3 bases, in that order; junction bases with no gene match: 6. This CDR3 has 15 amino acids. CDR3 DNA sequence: TGTGCCAGCAGCCAATATCGCGGGGGTAAAGAGACCCAGTACTTC. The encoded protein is CASSQYRGGKETQYF. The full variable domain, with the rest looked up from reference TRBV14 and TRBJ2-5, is EAGVTQFPSHSVIEKGQTVTLRCDPISGHDNLYWYRRVMGKEIKFLLHFVKESKQDESGMPNNRFLAERTGGTYSTLKVQPAELEDSGVYFCASSQYRGGKETQYFGPGTRLLVL.

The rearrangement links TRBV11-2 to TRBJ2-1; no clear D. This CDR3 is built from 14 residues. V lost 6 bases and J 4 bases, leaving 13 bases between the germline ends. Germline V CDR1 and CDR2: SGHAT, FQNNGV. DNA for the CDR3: TGTGCCAGCAGTGACGCGGCGCCTTACAATGAGCAGTTCTTC. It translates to CASSDAAPYNEQFF. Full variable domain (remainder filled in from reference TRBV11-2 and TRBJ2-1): EAGVAQSPRYKIIEKRQSVAFWCNPISGHATLYWYQQILGQGPKLLIQFQNNGVVDDSQLPKDRFSAERLKGVDSTLKIQPAKLEDSAVYLCASSDAAPYNEQFFGPGTRLTVL.

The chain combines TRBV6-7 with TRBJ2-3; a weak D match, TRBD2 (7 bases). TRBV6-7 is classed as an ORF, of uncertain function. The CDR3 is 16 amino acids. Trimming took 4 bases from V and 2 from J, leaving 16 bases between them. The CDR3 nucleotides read TGTGCCAGCAGTTCTAGGGGGGGAGAGCTCACAGATACGCAGTATTTT. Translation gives CASSSRGGELTDTQYF.

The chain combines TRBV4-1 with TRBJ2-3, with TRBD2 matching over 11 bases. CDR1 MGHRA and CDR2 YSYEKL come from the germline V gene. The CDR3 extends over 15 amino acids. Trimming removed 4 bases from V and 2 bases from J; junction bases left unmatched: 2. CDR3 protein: CASSLAGGTTDTQYF. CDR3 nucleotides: TGCGCCAGCAGCCTAGCGGGAGGGACCACAGATACGCAGTATTTT.

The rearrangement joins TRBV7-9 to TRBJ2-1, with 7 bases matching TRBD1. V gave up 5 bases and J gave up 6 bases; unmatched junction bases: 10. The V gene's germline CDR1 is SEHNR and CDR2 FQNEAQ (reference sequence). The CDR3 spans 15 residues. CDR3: CASSLSGTEGNEQFF. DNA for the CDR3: TGTGCCAGCAGCCTCTCCGGGACAGAAGGCAATGAGCAGTTCTTC.

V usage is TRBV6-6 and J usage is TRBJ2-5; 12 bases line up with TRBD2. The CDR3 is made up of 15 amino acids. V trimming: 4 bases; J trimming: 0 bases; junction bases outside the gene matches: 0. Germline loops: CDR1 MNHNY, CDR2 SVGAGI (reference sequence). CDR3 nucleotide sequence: TGTGCCAGCAGTTGGACTAGCGGGGACCAAGAGACCCAGTACTTC. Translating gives CASSWTSGDQETQYF.

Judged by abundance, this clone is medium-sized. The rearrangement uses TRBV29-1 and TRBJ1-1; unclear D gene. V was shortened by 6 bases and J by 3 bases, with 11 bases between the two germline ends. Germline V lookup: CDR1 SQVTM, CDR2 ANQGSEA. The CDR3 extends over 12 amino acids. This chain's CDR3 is CSVLGWDTEAFF. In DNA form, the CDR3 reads TGCAGCGTGTTGGGCTGGGACACTGAAGCTTTCTTT.

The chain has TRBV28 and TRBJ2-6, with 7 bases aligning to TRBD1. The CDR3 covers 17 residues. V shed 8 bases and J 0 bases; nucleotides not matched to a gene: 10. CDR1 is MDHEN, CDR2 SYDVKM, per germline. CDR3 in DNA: TGTGCCAGCCGTTGGACAGGTCCCCTCTCTGGGGCCAACGTCCTGACTTTC. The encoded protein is CASRWTGPLSGANVLTF.

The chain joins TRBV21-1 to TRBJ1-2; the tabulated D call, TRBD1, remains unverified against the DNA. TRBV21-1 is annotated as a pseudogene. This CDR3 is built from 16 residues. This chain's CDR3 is CARGQDRQKPNYGYTF. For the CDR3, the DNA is TGTGCCAGGGGTCAAGACAGACAGAAACCTAACTATGGCTACACCTTC.

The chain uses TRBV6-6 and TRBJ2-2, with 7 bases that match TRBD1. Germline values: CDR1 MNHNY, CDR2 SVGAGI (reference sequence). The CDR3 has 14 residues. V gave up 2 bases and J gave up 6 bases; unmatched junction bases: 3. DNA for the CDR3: TGTGCCAGCAGTTACGGGCAGGGGGCCGGGGAGCTGTTTTTT. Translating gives CASSYGQGAGELFF.

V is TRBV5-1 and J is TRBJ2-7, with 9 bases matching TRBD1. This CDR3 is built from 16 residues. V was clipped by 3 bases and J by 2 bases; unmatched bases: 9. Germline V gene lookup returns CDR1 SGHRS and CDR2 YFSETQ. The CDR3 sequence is CASSSDSGTGTYEQYF. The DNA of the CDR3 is TGCGCCAGCAGCTCTGATAGTGGGACAGGGACCTACGAGCAGTACTTC.

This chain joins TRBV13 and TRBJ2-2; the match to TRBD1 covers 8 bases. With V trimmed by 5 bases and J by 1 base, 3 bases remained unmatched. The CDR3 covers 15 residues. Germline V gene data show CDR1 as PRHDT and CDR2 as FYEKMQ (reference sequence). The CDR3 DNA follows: TGTGCCAGCAGCAGTGGGACAGGGAACACCGGGGAGCTGTTTTTT. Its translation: CASSSGTGNTGELFF.

The CDR3 DNA is TGCGCCAGCAGCCAAGAAGGATCCGGGTCTGGCTACTACGAGCAGTACTTC. Translating gives CASSQEGSGSGYYEQYF. The chain uses TRBV4-1 and TRBJ2-7; no firm D call. The CDR3 spans 17 residues. CDR1 MGHRA and CDR2 YSYEKL come from the germline V gene. The ends were cut back, 0 bases at V and 3 bases at J, with 18 bases in the middle.

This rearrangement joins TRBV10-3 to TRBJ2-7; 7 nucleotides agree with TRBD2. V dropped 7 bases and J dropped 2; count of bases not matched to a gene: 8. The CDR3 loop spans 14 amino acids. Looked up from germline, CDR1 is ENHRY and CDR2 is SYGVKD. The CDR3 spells CAIMGSSGTYEQYF. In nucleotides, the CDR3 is TGTGCCATCATGGGTTCTAGCGGAACCTACGAGCAGTACTTC.

CDR3 in DNA: TGTGCCAGCAGCTCTAGTAAGAGGACAGGGATTGAGCAGTTCTTC. The encoded protein is CASSSSKRTGIEQFF. The rearrangement uses TRBV7-6 and TRBJ2-1, with 8 bases matching TRBD1. Germline V gene sequence: CDR1 SGHVS, CDR2 FNYEAQ. Trimming removed 4 bases from V and 9 bases from J; junction bases left unmatched: 11. The CDR3 loop spans 15 amino acids.